These 31 T cell receptor beta chains originate from one sample sequenced in a study of identical twins. A single record per CDR3 protein comes from TCRdb applying MiXCR to the 5' RACE reads. Of about 340,000 distinct CDR3 sequences in the sample, 12% were seen once. The same sample was also used in a study of yellow fever vaccine responses in identical twins.

What was sequenced was CD8+ T cells sorted from blood. The receptor source for this set is a woman aged 18-29 years in good health.

The gene calls are TRBV29-1 and TRBJ1-1; D perhaps matches TRBD1 (5 bases). Trimming stripped 4 bases from V and 3 bases from J, with 9 bases between. Germline V gene lookup returns CDR1 SQVTM and CDR2 ANQGSEA. This CDR3 is 12 amino acids long. The CDR3 protein is CSVAPGHTEAFF. As DNA, the CDR3 is TGCAGCGTTGCACCAGGGCACACTGAAGCTTTCTTT.

V usage is TRBV27 and J usage is TRBJ2-5, with 8 bases identical to TRBD1. CDR1 and CDR2 (germline): MNHEY, SMNVEV (reference sequence). This CDR3 spans 14 amino acids. The trim removed 5 bases at V and 4 bases at J, leaving 6 bases unmatched. CDR3 sequence: CASSPRTGRETQYF. As DNA, the CDR3 is TGTGCCAGCAGTCCCCGGACAGGGCGAGAGACCCAGTACTTC.

This clonotype was seen ten or more times. This chain joins TRBV12-3 or TRBV12-4 and TRBJ2-1, with D unclear. Trimming cost V 1 base and J 4 bases, with 14 bases left between them. This CDR3 comprises 16 residues. The CDR3 region has the DNA TGTGCCAGCAGTTTAGGAATTTTAGGTCGATACAATGAGCAGTTCTTC. This gives the protein CASSLGILGRYNEQFF.

This clonotype showed up just a few times. V and J are TRBV9 and TRBJ2-5; the D gene is possibly TRBD2 (7 bases). This CDR3 is built from 16 residues. Trimming removed 3 bases from V and 1 base from J, with 16 bases in between. Germline loops: CDR1 SGDLS, CDR2 YYNGEE. CDR3 residues: CASSDAGAYPQETQYF. CDR3 in DNA: TGTGCCAGCAGCGATGCGGGGGCGTACCCCCAAGAGACCCAGTACTTC.

The chain carries TRBV5-1 and TRBJ1-2; TRBD1 agrees at 10 bases. CDR1 is SGHRS and CDR2 is YFSETQ in the germline V gene. The CDR3 has 13 residues. Trimming removed 4 bases from V and 8 bases from J; junction bases left unmatched: 5. For the CDR3, the DNA is TGCGCCAGCAGCCCGGGACAGGGGAGAGGCTACACCTTC. Protein product: CASSPGQGRGYTF. Based on the CDR3 plus reference TRBV5-1 and TRBJ1-2, the full variable domain is KAGVTQTPRYLIKTRGQQVTLSCSPISGHRSVSWYQQTPGQGLQFLFEYFSETQRNKGNFPGRFSGRQFSNSRSEMNVSTLELGDSALYLCASSPGQGRGYTFGSGTRLTVV.

About this clonotype itself: Possible read error: a much larger clone is one base away. The chain combines TRBV11-2 with TRBJ2-2, with D uncertain. Germline CDR1 SGHAT, CDR2 FQNNGV. The ends were cut back, 5 bases at V and 6 bases at J, with 7 bases in the middle. The CDR3 loop spans 12 amino acids. CDR3 in DNA: TGTGCCAGCAGCCACCCGGCCGGGGAGCTGTTTTTT. It specifies CASSHPAGELFF.

This clonotype turned up a few times. The V call is TRBV12-3 or TRBV12-4, the J call TRBJ2-5; either TRBD1 or TRBD2 may supply D (5 bases each). Trimming cost V 2 bases and J 5 bases, with 18 bases left between them. The length of the CDR3 is 16 residues. The CDR3 DNA reads TGTGCCAGCAGTTTATTGGGGGATGAGGGGTTGGAGACCCAGTACTTC. It translates to CASSLLGDEGLETQYF.

In this sample, this clonotype turned up once. The junction shows a germline mismatch at one end, possibly a read error. This chain uses TRBV20-1 with TRBJ2-3; the D gene is possibly TRBD2 (6 bases). Per the germline V gene, CDR1 is DFQATT and CDR2 is SNEGSKA (reference sequence). This CDR3 spans 17 amino acids. Here the CDR3 DNA reads TGCTGTGCTAGAGATGTTACTAGGGACTCCACAGCAGATACGCAGTATTTT. Amino acid sequence: CCARDVTRDSTADTQYF.

The J gene is TRBJ2-5, the V gene TRBV7-8; 9 nucleotides line up with TRBD1. After removal of 0 bases from V and 4 bases from J, the junction contained 9 bases not matched to a gene. Looked up from germline, CDR1 is SGHVS and CDR2 is FQNEAQ. The CDR3 consists of 17 residues. The CDR3 region is CASSLARTGVQVETQYF. In nucleotides, the CDR3 is TGTGCCAGCAGCTTAGCGCGGACAGGGGTCCAGGTAGAGACCCAGTACTTC. Combining the CDR3 with reference TRBV7-8 and TRBJ2-5 gives the whole variable domain GAGVSQSPRYKVAKRGQDVALRCDPISGHVSLFWYQQALGQGPEFLTYFQNEAQLDKSGLPSDRFFAERPEGSVSTLKIQRTQQEDSAVYLCASSLARTGVQVETQYFGPGTRLLVL.

The CDR3 DNA reads as TGTGCCAGCAGCCCCGGACTAGCGCAGGATGAGCAGTTCTTC. Its protein is CASSPGLAQDEQFF. The chain has TRBV3-1 and TRBJ2-1; TRBD2 matches 9 bases. Germline loops: CDR1 LGHDT, CDR2 YNNKEL (reference sequence). Trimming at V came to 4 bases and at J to 8 bases, leaving 6 bases not matched to a gene. The CDR3 contains 14 residues.

This clonotype was seen many times. The rearrangement links TRBV12-3 or TRBV12-4 to TRBJ1-1; D uncertain. The V end was cut by 6 bases, the J end by 1 base, with 15 bases between. The length of the CDR3 is 15 residues. The CDR3 spells CASSPTGSWNTEAFF. In DNA, the CDR3 is TGTGCCAGCAGCCCGACCGGCTCGTGGAACACTGAAGCTTTCTTT.

This clonotype has just a few counts. The chain recombines TRBV28 with TRBJ1-6; possibly TRBD1 for D (6 bases). The CDR3 extends over 14 amino acids. The germline V and J ends were trimmed by 5 bases and 7 bases, with 12 bases remaining between them. From germline, CDR1 is MDHEN and CDR2 SYDVKM. The CDR3 is CASSPGTTNSPLHF. In DNA, the CDR3 is TGTGCCAGCAGTCCCGGGACAACAAATTCACCCCTCCACTTT.

The chain couples TRBV7-2 to TRBJ2-7; 8 bases align to TRBD2. The length of the CDR3 is 14 residues. Per the germline V gene, CDR1 is SGHTA and CDR2 is FQGNSA. The junction had 6 bases not matched to a gene; V was cut back by 5 bases and J by 3 bases. The CDR3 sequence: CASSLGLENYEQYF. The CDR3 DNA follows: TGTGCCAGCAGCCTGGGACTAGAAAACTACGAGCAGTACTTC.

V gene TRBV3-1 combines with J gene TRBJ2-1; D is ambiguous. V lost 4 bases and J lost 0, with 16 bases in between. CDR1 is LGHDT and CDR2 is YNNKEL in the germline V gene (reference sequence). This CDR3 has 17 residues. The CDR3 loop is CASSPEPTYSSYNEQFF. The CDR3 DNA sequence: TGTGCCAGCAGCCCCGAACCGACATACAGCTCCTACAATGAGCAGTTCTTC.

The rearrangement joins TRBV6-5 to TRBJ2-3, with a tentative D call TRBD2 (6 bases). There are 17 residues in the CDR3. V dropped 0 bases and J dropped 1 base, with 14 bases sitting between them. CDR1 is MNHEY and CDR2 is SVGAGI in the germline V gene. CDR3: CASSYSGRYPRTDTQYF. The CDR3 nucleotides read TGTGCCAGCAGTTACTCGGGGAGGTATCCGCGCACAGATACGCAGTATTTT.

This clonotype appeared a few times. The rearrangement uses TRBV24-1 and TRBJ2-3; 9 bases match TRBD1. The V gene end was trimmed by 9 bases and the J gene end by 2 bases; junction bases not matched to a gene: 11. The CDR3 runs 16 residues. The V gene's germline CDR1 is KGHDR and CDR2 SFDVKD. CDR3 sequence: CATSIDRGGDTDTQYF. In DNA, the CDR3 is TGTGCCACCTCAATCGACAGGGGGGGAGACACAGATACGCAGTATTTT.

This clonotype was seen only a few times. The chain uses TRBV2 and TRBJ2-7; possible D gene TRBD1, 5 bases. Per the germline V gene, CDR1 is SNHLY and CDR2 is FYNNEI. V was clipped by 1 base and J by 2 bases, with 12 bases between them. The CDR3 has 15 amino acids. The CDR3 loop reads CASSEGQGSAYEQYF. CDR3 sequence (DNA): TGTGCCAGCAGTGAAGGGCAGGGAAGCGCCTACGAGCAGTACTTC.

The chain joins TRBV10-3 to TRBJ2-7; maybe TRBD2 (5 bases). The CDR3 has 16 residues. Between the trimmed V and J ends, which lost 0 bases and 0 bases, there was a span of 12 bases. Germline lookup yields CDR1 ENHRY and CDR2 SYGVKD. CDR3 amino acids: CAISESSGTSSYEQYV. The DNA of the CDR3 is TGTGCCATCAGTGAGTCGAGCGGTACAAGCTCCTACGAGCAGTACGTC.

This clonotype was recorded a few times. The V call is TRBV27, the J call TRBJ2-1, with D hard to call. V was clipped by 0 bases and J by 7 bases, with 7 bases between them. The CDR3 is 13 amino acids. Germline assignment: CDR1 MNHEY and CDR2 SMNVEV (reference sequence). The CDR3 loop is CASSLSSRNEQFF. As DNA, the CDR3 is TGTGCCAGCAGTTTATCGAGTCGGAATGAGCAGTTCTTC.

This clonotype was seen only a few times. The chain is built from TRBV2 and TRBJ2-5, with 8 bases lining up with TRBD1. The CDR3 spans 14 residues. Germline-derived CDR1 and CDR2 are SNHLY and FYNNEI. The V segment lost 4 bases and the J segment 0 bases; nucleotides outside the gene matches: 1. In DNA, the CDR3 is TGTGCCAGCAGTGGGACAGGGTACCAAGAGACCCAGTACTTC. Amino acids: CASSGTGYQETQYF.

The chain links TRBV5-1 to TRBJ2-1, with D perhaps matching TRBD1 (6 bases). CDR1 and CDR2 from the germline V gene are SGHRS and YFSETQ. Trimming shortened V by 0 bases and J by 5 bases, and 12 bases separated the two germline ends. CDR3 length: 15 amino acids. CDR3 sequence (DNA): TGCGCCAGCAGCTTGGTTCTAGGGGGAGACAATGAGCAGTTCTTC. Its translation: CASSLVLGGDNEQFF.

The rearrangement uses TRBV12-3 or TRBV12-4 and TRBJ2-3, with D unclear. Trimming cost V 5 bases and J 8 bases, with 8 bases left between them. The CDR3 contains 11 residues. CDR3 DNA sequence: TGTGCCAGCAGTCTAGGCTCTACGCAGTATTTT. This gives the protein CASSLGSTQYF.

V and J are TRBV25-1 and TRBJ2-2, with D possibly TRBD2 on 6 matching bases. V was shortened by 5 bases and J by 8 bases, with 12 bases between the two germline ends. The CDR3 runs 13 residues. CDR1 MGHDK and CDR2 SYGVNS come from the germline V gene. CDR3 bases: TGTGCCAGCAGTAATCACGCGGGGGGGGAGCTGTTTTTT. This translates into CASSNHAGGELFF.

This clonotype was detected a few times. V and J are TRBV6-5 and TRBJ2-5; the D is unclear. Germline-derived CDR1 and CDR2 are MNHEY and SVGAGI. V was shortened by 2 bases and J by 0 bases, with 10 bases between the two germline ends. This CDR3 comprises 15 residues. The CDR3 DNA reads as TGTGCCAGCAGTTACGGTCTTCTAAACCAAGAGACCCAGTACTTC. It translates to CASSYGLLNQETQYF.

The V and J genes are TRBV20-1 and TRBJ1-1; D call uncertain. The CDR3 is made up of 14 amino acids. V gave up 3 bases and J gave up 3 bases, with 14 bases separating them. The germline CDR1 and CDR2 sequences are DFQATT and SNEGSKA (reference sequence). Written as DNA, the CDR3 is TGCAGTGCTAGTAAGGCAAGGGCGGACACTGAAGCTTTCTTT. Translation gives CSASKARADTEAFF.

The chain combines TRBV12-5 with TRBJ2-1; TRBD1 is a possible D gene (6 bases). V lost 5 bases to trimming and J lost 8 bases, with 10 bases between them. From germline, CDR1 is LGHNT and CDR2 FRNRAP. This CDR3 comprises 12 residues. CDR3 loop: CASGQGFDEQFF. The CDR3 coding sequence is TGTGCTAGTGGTCAGGGGTTCGATGAGCAGTTCTTC.

This clonotype was counted between two and nine times. This chain connects TRBV6-1 to TRBJ2-3, with D unresolved. The CDR3 sequence is 14 residues long. The V gene lost 3 bases and the J gene lost 2 bases, with 9 bases spanning the gap. Looked up from germline, CDR1 is MNHNS and CDR2 is SASEGT. The DNA for the CDR3 is TGTGCCAGCAGTGATTTCGCAGACACAGATACGCAGTATTTT. Translation: CASSDFADTDTQYF.

This clonotype was detected a few times. The chain carries TRBV11-2 and TRBJ2-5; tentative D call: TRBD1 (6 bases). Germline V gene data show CDR1 as SGHAT and CDR2 as FQNNGV. V lost 7 bases, J lost 3 bases, and 18 bases lay in between. The CDR3 is 15 residues long. The CDR3 sequence is CASTFPGQVEETQYF. The CDR3 nucleotides are TGTGCCAGCACCTTTCCGGGACAAGTAGAAGAGACCCAGTACTTC. Looking up the rest from reference TRBV11-2 and TRBJ2-5 gives the full variable domain: EAGVAQSPRYKIIEKRQSVAFWCNPISGHATLYWYQQILGQGPKLLIQFQNNGVVDDSQLPKDRFSAERLKGVDSTLKIQPAKLEDSAVYLCASTFPGQVEETQYFGPGTRLLVL.

This clonotype was counted only a few times. The rearrangement links TRBV11-2 to TRBJ1-4; D call uncertain. Trimming pared 5 bases from V and 0 bases from J, leaving 10 bases between. Germline values: CDR1 SGHAT, CDR2 FQNNGV. The CDR3 has 15 residues. The CDR3 sequence is CASSPHIATNEKLFF. The DNA of the CDR3 is TGTGCCAGCAGCCCCCACATTGCAACTAATGAAAAACTGTTTTTT. The variable domain in full, completed from reference TRBV11-2 and TRBJ1-4, reads EAGVAQSPRYKIIEKRQSVAFWCNPISGHATLYWYQQILGQGPKLLIQFQNNGVVDDSQLPKDRFSAERLKGVDSTLKIQPAKLEDSAVYLCASSPHIATNEKLFFGSGTQLSVL.

At least ten counts were recorded for this clonotype. The CDR3 reads CASSLGRPYEQYV. CDR3 DNA: TGTGCCAGCAGTCTTGGACGGCCCTACGAGCAGTACGTC. J is TRBJ2-7 and V is TRBV12-3 or TRBV12-4; D unresolved. V was pared by 5 bases and J by 2 bases, with 10 bases between. The CDR3 spans 13 residues.

This clonotype has a count of ten or more. This chain uses TRBV6-4 with TRBJ2-3, with 11 bases aligning to TRBD2. CDR3 length: 16 residues. Germline CDR1 is MRHNA and CDR2 is SNTAGT. With 5 bases clipped from V and 2 bases from J, the junction kept 6 bases outside the gene matches. In DNA form, the CDR3 reads TGTGCCAGCAGTCAACTAGCGGGAGAGGCCACAGATACGCAGTATTTT. Its protein product is CASSQLAGEATDTQYF.